These 26 T cell receptor beta chains share one sample of origin, sequenced in a study of response to subunit inactivated influenza vaccine. TCRdb re-derived calls from the RT-PCR reads in MiXCR, one entry per CDR3 protein. Among around 540,000 distinct CDR3 sequences listed, approximately 12% were seen once. Here the sequenced sample was PBMCs from blood, taken on the day of vaccination. All receptors derive from a man over 45 who received an inactivated influenza vaccine.

V and J are TRBV25-1 and TRBJ2-7; 9 bases match TRBD1. J gave up 5 bases and V 5 bases, and 10 bases lay outside the gene matches. The germline V gene has CDR1 MGHDK and CDR2 SYGVNS. The CDR3 consists of 15 residues. In DNA form, the CDR3 reads TGTGCCAGCAGTTCGCCGGGACAGGGAAGGAACGAGCAGTACTTC. Protein: CASSSPGQGRNEQYF.

This clonotype was found many times. The chain is built from TRBV7-2 and TRBJ2-7; 9 nucleotides match TRBD1. The CDR3 totals 14 residues. The germline gives CDR1 SGHTA, CDR2 FQGNSA. J gave up 2 bases and V 5 bases, and 4 bases lay outside the gene matches. CDR3 coding DNA: TGTGCCAGCAGCCGGGACAGGGTCGCCTACGAGCAGTACTTC. Protein: CASSRDRVAYEQYF. The full variable domain, with the rest looked up from reference TRBV7-2 and TRBJ2-7, is GAGVSQSPSNKVTEKGKDVELRCDPISGHTALYWYRQSLGQGLEFLIYFQGNSAPDKSGLPSDRFSAERTGGSVSTLTIQRTQQEDSAVYLCASSRDRVAYEQYFGPGTRLTVT.

In the case of this clonotype: The junction shows a germline mismatch at one end, possibly a read error. The chain is built from TRBV29-1 and TRBJ2-1; D uncertain. The CDR3 sequence is 13 residues long. CDR1 SQVTM and CDR2 ANQGSEA come from the germline V gene. CDR3 nucleotides: TGCAGCGTCCACTTTGCTGCCTACATTGAGCAGTTCTTC. Amino acids: CSVHFAAYIEQFF.

The V and J genes are TRBV20-1 and TRBJ2-6, with TRBD2 matching 9 bases. This CDR3 contains 18 residues. Germline V gives CDR1 DFQATT, CDR2 SNEGSKA (reference sequence). J lost 4 bases, V lost 0 bases, and 10 bases had no gene match. CDR3 sequence: CSAREGGRDLTGANVLTF. In nucleotides, the CDR3 is TGCAGTGCTAGAGAGGGCGGGAGGGATCTAACCGGGGCCAACGTCCTGACTTTC.

This chain links TRBV7-2 with TRBJ2-6, with D unresolved. The CDR3 runs to 16 residues. V lost 0 bases, J lost 0 bases, and 6 bases lay in between. Germline V lookup: CDR1 SGHTA, CDR2 FQGNSA. CDR3 residues: CASSLASASGANVLTF. The DNA of the CDR3 is TGTGCCAGCAGCTTAGCCTCGGCCTCTGGGGCCAACGTCCTGACTTTC.

This clonotype showed up just a few times. The rearrangement joins TRBV11-2 to TRBJ2-7; tentative D call: TRBD2 (6 bases). The germline gives CDR1 SGHAT, CDR2 FQNNGV. The CDR3 has 14 residues. V was shortened by 0 bases and J by 1 base, with 7 bases between the two germline ends. The CDR3 nucleotides read TGTGCCAGCAGCTTAGAGCGGGATTCCTACGAGCAGTACTTC. Its protein product is CASSLERDSYEQYF.

CDR3 amino acids: CSLGRERRDTQYF. The DNA of the CDR3 is TGCAGCCTGGGGCGGGAAAGAAGAGATACGCAGTATTTT. The V and J genes are TRBV20-1 and TRBJ2-3; a possible D gene is TRBD2 (6 bases). Germline V gene sequence: CDR1 DFQATT, CDR2 SNEGSKA (reference sequence). CDR3 length: 13 residues.

This clonotype was seen a handful of times. The chain is built from TRBV5-5 and TRBJ2-5; D possibly corresponds to TRBD2 (6 bases). The CDR3 covers 16 residues. Germline CDR1 SGHKS, CDR2 YYEKEE (reference sequence). V was cut by 0 bases and J by 5 bases, with 17 bases left in between. The CDR3 region is CASSLAVGRGSETQYF. The CDR3, as DNA: TGTGCCAGCAGCTTGGCCGTGGGTCGGGGGTCGGAGACCCAGTACTTC.

This clonotype was counted at least ten times. This rearrangement joins TRBV7-9 to TRBJ1-6; D remains ambiguous. Trimming took 5 bases from V and 0 from J, leaving 14 bases between them. This CDR3 is 17 amino acids long. Germline CDR1 is SEHNR and CDR2 is FQNEAQ (reference sequence). The CDR3 nucleotides read TGTGCCAGCAGCCCCCCCGGCGGTAGCTCCTATAATTCACCCCTCCACTTT. It encodes CASSPPGGSSYNSPLHF.

This clonotype appeared many times. This chain connects TRBV12-3 or TRBV12-4 to TRBJ2-7; the match to TRBD2 covers 7 bases. Losses at the gene ends were 2 bases for V and 4 bases for J; bases not matched to a gene: 5. This CDR3 has 14 amino acids. CDR3: CASSLLGGGYEQYF. The CDR3, as DNA: TGTGCCAGCAGTTTATTGGGGGGGGGATACGAGCAGTACTTC.

Comment on this clonotype: This may arise from a read error, as a much more abundant clone is one base away. V is TRBV12-3 or TRBV12-4 and J is TRBJ2-2, with 7 positions matching TRBD1. The CDR3 is made up of 14 amino acids. V was clipped by 6 bases and J by 6 bases; unmatched bases: 7. The CDR3 DNA reads as TGTGCCAGCAGGACAGGGCTCCGGGCCGGGGAGCTGTTTTTT. It is translated as CASRTGLRAGELFF.

The V call is TRBV11-2, the J call TRBJ2-2; tentatively, D is TRBD1 or TRBD2 (6 bases each). CDR3 length: 16 amino acids. From germline, CDR1 is SGHAT and CDR2 FQNNGV. V dropped 5 bases and J dropped 4 bases, with 17 bases sitting between them. In nucleotides, the CDR3 is TGTGCCAGCAGCCTCGTGATGCCGGGGGCCACCGGGGAGCTGTTTTTT. It codes for CASSLVMPGATGELFF.

This clonotype was seen at least ten times. The chain has TRBV4-2 and TRBJ2-2, with TRBD2 identical over 8 bases. Germline assignment: CDR1 LGHNA and CDR2 YNFKEQ. This CDR3 is 13 amino acids long. The ends lost 5 bases at V and 8 bases at J; junction bases unmatched: 4. In nucleotides, the CDR3 is TGTGCCAGCAGCAAAGCGGGAGCTGGGGAGCTGTTTTTT. Amino acids: CASSKAGAGELFF.

This rearrangement joins TRBV12-3 or TRBV12-4 to TRBJ2-3; D may be TRBD1 or TRBD2 (6 bases each). The CDR3 contains 17 residues. V was shortened by 6 bases and J by 9 bases, with 28 bases between the two germline ends. The CDR3 protein is CASSSLAVFPSGATQYF. The CDR3 DNA is TGTGCCAGCAGCTCCTTAGCTGTCTTCCCCTCGGGGGCGACGCAGTATTTT.

The chain has TRBV29-1 and TRBJ2-1, with 8 bases lining up with TRBD1. CDR3 length equals 13 residues. Germline CDR1 SQVTM, CDR2 ANQGSEA. After removal of 6 bases from V and 6 bases from J, the junction contained 7 bases not matched to a gene. The CDR3 coding sequence is TGCAGCGTCCCGGGACAGGTGATCAATGAGCAGTTCTTC. It is translated as CSVPGQVINEQFF.

This clonotype was counted many times. The rearrangement uses TRBV6-5 and TRBJ1-4, with D uncertain. The CDR3 consists of 15 residues. Trimming cost V 2 bases and J 8 bases, with 15 bases left between them. In germline, CDR1 is MNHEY, CDR2 SVGAGI. The CDR3 spells CASSYDGYRPEKLFF. CDR3 sequence (DNA): TGTGCCAGCAGTTACGACGGATACCGCCCCGAAAAACTGTTTTTT.

V is TRBV7-8 and J is TRBJ1-5; TRBD1 might be the D (5 bases). The germline V gene has CDR1 SGHVS and CDR2 FQNEAQ. V was pared by 3 bases and J by 5 bases, with 11 bases between. The CDR3 totals 14 residues. CDR3 sequence reads: CASSFGGGDQPQHF. The CDR3 DNA sequence: TGTGCCAGCAGCTTCGGGGGAGGGGATCAGCCCCAGCATTTT.

This clonotype was detected only a few times. The CDR3 nucleotides are TGTGCCAGCAATGACAGCCCGGCTTCCTACGAGCAGTACTTC. It encodes CASNDSPASYEQYF. The chain has TRBV6-2 or TRBV6-3 and TRBJ2-7; D possibly corresponds to TRBD1 (5 bases). This CDR3 has 14 amino acids. The V end lost 7 bases, the J end lost 1 base, and 14 bases lay between the germline ends. CDR1 and CDR2 (germline): MNHEY, SVGEGT.

This clonotype was counted a few times. The chain is built from TRBV19 and TRBJ1-1; D gene ambiguous. V lost 3 bases and J lost 1, with 12 bases in between. The CDR3 has 15 amino acids. From germline, CDR1 is LNHDA and CDR2 SQIVND (reference sequence). The CDR3 reads CASSIQRRRNTEAFF. The CDR3 DNA is TGTGCCAGTAGTATTCAACGAAGGAGGAACACTGAAGCTTTCTTT.

The rearrangement links TRBV29-1 to TRBJ2-3, with TRBD1 matching 9 bases. CDR3 length: 14 amino acids. CDR1 and CDR2 from the germline V gene are SQVTM and ANQGSEA. With 6 bases clipped from V and 1 base from J, the junction kept 5 bases outside the gene matches. The CDR3 nucleotides read TGCAGCGTCCAAAGGGACAGGGGCACAGATACGCAGTATTTT. This codes for CSVQRDRGTDTQYF.

A few counts support this clonotype. The chain couples TRBV10-3 to TRBJ1-1; D uncertain. Germline CDR1 and CDR2: ENHRY and SYGVKD. V was shortened by 0 bases and J by 5 bases, with 10 bases between the two germline ends. This CDR3 contains 14 residues. The DNA of the CDR3 is TGTGCCATCAGTGAGTCTGGGGAATGGACTGAAGCTTTCTTT. This codes for CAISESGEWTEAFF.

V usage is TRBV20-1 and J usage is TRBJ2-1, with TRBD2 matching over 10 bases. Germline CDR1 is DFQATT and CDR2 is SNEGSKA (reference sequence). This CDR3 comprises 12 residues. With 6 bases clipped from V and 6 bases from J, the junction kept 2 bases outside the gene matches. The chain's CDR3 is CSAGLAVNEQFF. The CDR3 nucleotides read TGCAGTGCCGGACTAGCGGTCAATGAGCAGTTCTTC.

This chain connects TRBV3-1 to TRBJ1-1, with D possibly TRBD1 on 5 matching bases. From germline, CDR1 is LGHDT and CDR2 YNNKEL (reference sequence). This CDR3 has 14 residues. V was clipped by 0 bases and J by 1 base, with 6 bases between them. CDR3 DNA: TGTGCCAGCAGCCAAGAAGGACAGAACACTGAAGCTTTCTTT. Translated, it gives CASSQEGQNTEAFF.

The chain couples TRBV12-3 or TRBV12-4 to TRBJ2-2; D not resolved. Trimming shortened V by 7 bases and J by 5 bases, and 20 bases separated the two germline ends. CDR3 length: 16 amino acids. The CDR3 loop is CASTHPRAERTGELFF. The CDR3, as DNA: TGTGCCAGCACCCACCCAAGGGCCGAACGGACCGGGGAGCTGTTTTTT.

The genes are TRBV6-2 or TRBV6-3 and TRBJ2-1; D not certain. Germline V CDR1 and CDR2: MNHEY, SVGEGT. The CDR3 has 19 residues. Trimming cost V 2 bases and J 0 bases, with 20 bases left between them. CDR3 nucleotides: TGTGCCAGCAGTTACCGCTTTACACCCAAATCTAGCTCCTACAATGAGCAGTTCTTC. It is translated as CASSYRFTPKSSSYNEQFF.

V is TRBV5-1 and J is TRBJ2-3; D not resolved. Germline-derived CDR1 and CDR2 are SGHRS and YFSETQ. This CDR3 spans 13 amino acids. Deletions cut 4 bases from V and 3 bases from J, with 9 bases between. CDR3 in DNA: TGCGCCAGCAGCCGACCTCAAACAGATACGCAGTATTTT. As protein: CASSRPQTDTQYF.